The 15 T cell receptor beta chains presented below share a single source sample, sequenced in a study of cytomegalovirus exposure and HLA in healthy donors. Primers for the PCR totalled 60 Vbeta and 13 Jbeta. Sequencing used immunoSEQ multiplex PCR; TCRdb keeps in-frame clones, though not all of them. Listed are roughly 80,000 clones; 1.1% falls within the top ten. Sequenced sample: PBMCs. These TCRs come from a woman aged 25-40 years in good health and CMV-seronegative.

The chain uses TRBV5-1 and TRBJ1-1; D is perhaps TRBD1 (5 bases). The CDR3 runs 13 residues. The germline gives CDR1 SGHRS, CDR2 YFSETQ. V was pared by 4 bases and J by 1 base, with 8 bases between. CDR3 sequence (DNA): TGCGCCAGCAGCCCCGGGGGGAACACTGAAGCTTTCTTT. As protein: CASSPGGNTEAFF.

The chain uses TRBV5-1 and TRBJ1-2; D possibly corresponds to TRBD1 (6 bases). Germline assignment: CDR1 SGHRS and CDR2 YFSETQ. Trimming took 4 bases from V and 6 from J, leaving 19 bases between them. The CDR3 is 15 amino acids. In nucleotides, the CDR3 is TGCGCCAGCAGCCCGGAAGGGGGAGGGCTAGATGGCTACACCTTC. Amino acid sequence: CASSPEGGGLDGYTF.

In regard to this clone: An end of the junction does not agree with germline; a read error may underlie this. The gene calls are TRBV6-1 and TRBJ1-6; D might be TRBD1 (5 bases). Germline assignment: CDR1 MNHNS and CDR2 SASEGT. This CDR3 spans 14 amino acids. The CDR3, as DNA: TGTGCCAGCAGCCGACAGTCAGTGAGTTCACCCCTACACTTT. Encoded protein: CASSRQSVSSPLHF.

The chain links TRBV7-9 to TRBJ1-2; 7 bases map to TRBD1. CDR1 SEHNR and CDR2 FQNEAQ come from the germline V gene (reference sequence). The junction had 10 bases not matched to a gene; V was cut back by 6 bases and J by 6 bases. The CDR3 totals 14 residues. The CDR3 sequence: CASRTTGAVHGYTF. For the CDR3, the DNA is TGTGCCAGCAGAACCACAGGGGCCGTACATGGCTACACCTTC.

This chain uses TRBV6-1 with TRBJ1-2; no reliable D call. CDR1 MNHNS and CDR2 SASEGT come from the germline V gene. This CDR3 has 11 amino acids. Trimming cost V 4 bases and J 4 bases, with 4 bases left between them. The CDR3 reads CASSAGYGYTF. The DNA of the CDR3 is TGTGCCAGCAGTGCCGGCTATGGCTACACCTTC.

The chain uses TRBV29-1 and TRBJ2-7, with D tentatively TRBD1 (6 bases). V dropped 6 bases and J dropped 0 bases, with 12 bases sitting between them. CDR1 and CDR2 from the germline V gene are SQVTM and ANQGSEA. The CDR3 spans 13 residues. Here the CDR3 reads CSVTADSSYEQYF. CDR3 DNA: TGCAGCGTCACTGCGGACAGCTCCTACGAGCAGTACTTC.

Here the CDR3 reads CASTLDSYYGYTF. The CDR3 DNA sequence: TGTGCCAGCACTTTGGACAGCTACTATGGCTACACCTTC. The J gene is TRBJ1-2, the V gene TRBV6-1, with D possibly TRBD1 on 6 matching bases. Trimming removed 7 bases from V and 3 bases from J, with 12 bases in between. Germline CDR1 MNHNS, CDR2 SASEGT. CDR3 size: 13 residues.

The chain carries TRBV14 and TRBJ2-3, with 9 bases aligning to TRBD2. V shed 0 bases and J 4 bases; nucleotides not matched to a gene: 17. This CDR3 comprises 20 residues. CDR1 and CDR2 from the germline V gene are SGHDN and FVKESK. Here the CDR3 reads CASSQDILVGLAPSPDTQYF. CDR3 DNA sequence: TGTGCCAGCAGCCAAGATATTTTGGTGGGACTAGCTCCTAGCCCAGATACGCAGTATTTT.

V gene TRBV5-1 combines with J gene TRBJ1-1; D is perhaps TRBD1 (6 bases). Deletions cut 1 base from V and 6 bases from J, with 10 bases between. Germline V CDR1 and CDR2: SGHRS, YFSETQ. The CDR3 spans 13 residues. The DNA for the CDR3 is TGCGCCAGCAGCTTGCCTGACAGGTCTGAAGCTTTCTTT. Its translation is CASSLPDRSEAFF.

This chain connects TRBV5-4 to TRBJ1-1, with D maybe TRBD1 (6 bases). V shed 6 bases and J shed 9 bases, with 15 bases lying between them. Per germline, CDR1 SGHNT and CDR2 YYREEE (reference sequence). CDR3 size: 12 residues. CDR3 bases: TGTGCCAGCAACCTACAGGGAGGGAAAGCTTTCTTT. Translation gives CASNLQGGKAFF.

V gene TRBV19 combines with J gene TRBJ2-6; TRBD2 matches 7 bases. CDR1 is LNHDA, CDR2 SQIVND, per germline (reference sequence). This CDR3 has 18 amino acids. V trimming: 1 base; J trimming: 0 bases; junction bases outside the gene matches: 6. For the CDR3, the DNA is TGTGCCAGTAGTATAGGCGAGCGGGGTACCTCTGGGGCCAACGTCCTGACTTTC. It is translated as CASSIGERGTSGANVLTF.

The CDR3 nucleotides read TGTGCCAGCAGTGAAGCGCTTTACAGGGTAGGCAATCAGCCCCAGCATTTT. It codes for CASSEALYRVGNQPQHF. This chain links TRBV6-1 with TRBJ1-5; TRBD1 might be the D (6 bases). The CDR3 is 17 amino acids. The V end was cut by 0 bases, the J end by 2 bases, with 14 bases between. CDR1 and CDR2 (germline): MNHNS, SASEGT.

CDR3 residues: CASSARTGVQPQHF. CDR3 DNA sequence: TGTGCCAGCAGTGCCCGGACAGGGGTTCAGCCCCAGCATTTT. The chain joins TRBV6-1 to TRBJ1-5; 9 bases agree with TRBD1. Trimming removed 4 bases from V and 6 bases from J; junction bases left unmatched: 4. The CDR3 contains 14 residues. The germline V gene encodes CDR1 MNHNS and CDR2 SASEGT.

The chain has TRBV6-1 and TRBJ1-5; D perhaps matches TRBD1 (5 bases). The germline V gene has CDR1 MNHNS and CDR2 SASEGT. This CDR3 is built from 14 residues. V lost 9 bases to trimming and J lost 8 bases, with 20 bases between them. The CDR3 sequence: CASGPIQGVEPQHF. The CDR3 nucleotides are TGTGCCAGTGGCCCCATACAAGGGGTGGAGCCCCAGCATTTT.

On this clone itself: An end of the junction does not agree with germline; a read error may underlie this. This chain joins TRBV20-1 and TRBJ2-1, with 11 bases lining up with TRBD2. The germline V gene encodes CDR1 DFQATT and CDR2 SNEGSKA (reference sequence). There are 11 residues in the CDR3. The CDR3 is CSARVSGGDVF. As DNA, the CDR3 is TGCAGTGCTAGGGTTAGCGGGGGGGATGTCTTC.